This is a list of T cell receptor beta chains from one sample in a study of T-cell reconstitution after alpha-beta-depleted transplantation in children. TCRdb reanalysed the PCR reads using MiXCR and keeps one entry per CDR3 protein. This table has about 160,000 distinct CDR3 sequences, 11% appearing once. Specimen: PBMCs, collected before TCRalphabeta/CD19-depleted stem cell transplant. The receptors were gathered from a boy aged 2 to 9 with acute myeloid leukemia, due to receive a stem cell transplant. CDR3s include the opening cysteine and the closing phenylalanine or tryptophan. A D gene is named only where the DNA matches it firmly. Only part of the rows carry a size: once, few, many, or a class if the clone is expanded.

clone_size: many; d_call: TRBD1; v_call: TRBV4-1; j_call: TRBJ1-1; cdr3_nt: TGCGCCAGCAGCCACACAGGGGCCGACACTGAAGCTTTCTTT; cdr3_aa: CASSHTGADTEAFF
clone_size: many; d_call: .; v_call: TRBV7-2; j_call: TRBJ1-5; cdr3_nt: TGTGCCAGCAGCCCCTCCGGAATATTGGGAACCAATCAGCCCCAGCATTTT; cdr3_aa: CASSPSGILGTNQPQHF
clone_size: .; d_call: TRBD1; v_call: TRBV5-1; j_call: TRBJ2-3; cdr3_nt: TGCGCCAGCAGCTTCACAGGGGGCACCGCGACTCCAGCAGATACGCAGTATTTT; cdr3_aa: CASSFTGGTATPADTQYF
clone_size: few; d_call: TRBD1; v_call: TRBV7-9; j_call: TRBJ2-1; cdr3_nt: TGTGCCAGCAGCTTAAGATCCCTGCGACAGGGTCAAAATGAGCAGTTCTTC; cdr3_aa: CASSLRSLRQGQNEQFF
clone_size: many; d_call: .; v_call: TRBV5-1; j_call: TRBJ2-1; cdr3_nt: TGCGCCAGCAGCCGGCGAGTTAGGCCCGGTCCGGGCTCCTACAATGAGCAGTTCTTC; cdr3_aa: CASSRRVRPGPGSYNEQFF
clone_size: few; d_call: TRBD1; v_call: TRBV20-1; j_call: TRBJ1-1; cdr3_nt: TGCAGCCGGCAGGGGGCCATGAACACTGAAGCTTTCTTT; cdr3_aa: CSRQGAMNTEAFF
clone_size: many; d_call: TRBD2; v_call: TRBV29-1; j_call: TRBJ2-1; cdr3_nt: TGCAGCGTTGCGTTAGCGGGCTCCTACAATGAGCAGTTCTTC; cdr3_aa: CSVALAGSYNEQFF
clone_size: many; d_call: .; v_call: TRBV15; j_call: TRBJ2-1; cdr3_nt: TGTGCCACCACCTTAGAATACGGGGGAGGCTACAATGAGCAGTTCTTC; cdr3_aa: CATTLEYGGGYNEQFF
clone_size: many; d_call: .; v_call: TRBV3-1; j_call: TRBJ2-5; cdr3_nt: TGTGCCAGCAGCCAAGACGGGAATGTGCAAGAGACCCAGTACTTC; cdr3_aa: CASSQDGNVQETQYF
clone_size: many; d_call: .; v_call: TRBV2; j_call: TRBJ2-3; cdr3_nt: TGTGCCAGCAGTGATCTTGCTAGCAGCACAGATACGCAGTATTTT; cdr3_aa: CASSDLASSTDTQYF
clone_size: .; d_call: .; v_call: TRBV7-6; j_call: TRBJ2-2; cdr3_nt: TGTGCCAGCAGCCCAATTCAGCCCCGGGCCACCGGGGAGCAGTTTTTT; cdr3_aa: CASSPIQPRATGEQFF
clone_size: few; d_call: TRBD1; v_call: TRBV10-3; j_call: TRBJ1-2; cdr3_nt: TGTGCCATCAGTGGAACGGCGACAGGGAACTATGGCTACACCTTC; cdr3_aa: CAISGTATGNYGYTF
clone_size: many; d_call: TRBD1; v_call: TRBV11-2; j_call: TRBJ1-2; cdr3_nt: TGTGCCAGCAGCACCCGACAGGGGTTGCAAGATGGCTACACCTTC; cdr3_aa: CASSTRQGLQDGYTF
clone_size: many; d_call: .; v_call: TRBV28; j_call: TRBJ2-7; cdr3_nt: TGTGCCAGCAGTGCCCCGAGGCAGGATTACTCCTACGAGCAGTACTTC; cdr3_aa: CASSAPRQDYSYEQYF
clone_size: many; d_call: TRBD2; v_call: TRBV5-1; j_call: TRBJ2-3; cdr3_nt: TGCGCCAGCCGTGGTACTGCGGGAGAAAGAGATACGCAGTATTTT; cdr3_aa: CASRGTAGERDTQYF
clone_size: .; d_call: .; v_call: TRBV20-1; j_call: TRBJ2-3; cdr3_nt: TGCAGTGCTCCTATCGGAGATACGCAGTATTTT; cdr3_aa: CSAPIGDTQYF
clone_size: many; d_call: TRBD2; v_call: TRBV4-1; j_call: TRBJ2-2; cdr3_nt: TGCGCCAGCAGTCGTAGCGGGGCTACGAACACCGGGGAGCTGTTTTTT; cdr3_aa: CASSRSGATNTGELFF
clone_size: many; d_call: TRBD1; v_call: TRBV5-1; j_call: TRBJ2-7; cdr3_nt: TGCGCCAGCAGCTTGGAGGGGTTTAGGCAGGGGGCCTACGAGCAGTACTTC; cdr3_aa: CASSLEGFRQGAYEQYF
clone_size: many; d_call: TRBD1; v_call: TRBV7-9; j_call: TRBJ2-5; cdr3_nt: TGTGCCAGCAGGGCGACAGGGATTGAGACCCAGTACTTC; cdr3_aa: CASRATGIETQYF
clone_size: many; d_call: TRBD2; v_call: TRBV20-1; j_call: TRBJ2-1; cdr3_nt: TGCAGTGCTAGAGTGCCTAGCGGGAGTTGGCATGAGCAGTTCTTC; cdr3_aa: CSARVPSGSWHEQFF
clone_size: .; d_call: .; v_call: TRBV6-2/TRBV6-3; j_call: TRBJ2-7; cdr3_nt: TGTGCCAGCAGTATGACTCGGCACCCCTACGAGCAGTACTTC; cdr3_aa: CASSMTRHPYEQYF
clone_size: many; d_call: .; v_call: TRBV5-6; j_call: TRBJ2-7; cdr3_nt: TGTGCCCAGCGGTCTGGGAACCACGAGCAGTACTTC; cdr3_aa: CAQRSGNHEQYF